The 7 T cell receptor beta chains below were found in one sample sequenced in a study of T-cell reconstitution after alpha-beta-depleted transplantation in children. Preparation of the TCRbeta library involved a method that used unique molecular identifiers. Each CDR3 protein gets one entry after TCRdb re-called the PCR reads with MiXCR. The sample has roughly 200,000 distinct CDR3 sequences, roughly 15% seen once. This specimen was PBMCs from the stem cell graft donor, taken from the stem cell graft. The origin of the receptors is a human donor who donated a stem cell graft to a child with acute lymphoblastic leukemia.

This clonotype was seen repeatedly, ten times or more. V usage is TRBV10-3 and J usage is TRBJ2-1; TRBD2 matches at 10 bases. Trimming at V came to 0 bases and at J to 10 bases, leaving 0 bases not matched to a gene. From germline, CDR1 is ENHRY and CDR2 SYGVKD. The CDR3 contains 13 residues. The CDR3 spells CAISESLAGEQFF. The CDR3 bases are TGTGCCATCAGTGAGTCACTAGCGGGGGAGCAGTTCTTC.

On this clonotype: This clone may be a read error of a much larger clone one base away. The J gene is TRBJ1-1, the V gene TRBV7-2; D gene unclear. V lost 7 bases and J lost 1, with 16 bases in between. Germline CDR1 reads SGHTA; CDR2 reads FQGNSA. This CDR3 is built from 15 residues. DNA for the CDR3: TGTGCCAGCATCTACCTTGGGTCGAGGAACACTGAAGCTTTCTTT. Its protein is CASIYLGSRNTEAFF. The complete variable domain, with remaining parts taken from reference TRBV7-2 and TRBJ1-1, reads GAGVSQSPSNKVTEKGKDVELRCDPISGHTALYWYRQSLGQGLEFLIYFQGNSAPDKSGLPSDRFSAERTGGSVSTLTIQRTQQEDSAVYLCASIYLGSRNTEAFFGQGTRLTVV.

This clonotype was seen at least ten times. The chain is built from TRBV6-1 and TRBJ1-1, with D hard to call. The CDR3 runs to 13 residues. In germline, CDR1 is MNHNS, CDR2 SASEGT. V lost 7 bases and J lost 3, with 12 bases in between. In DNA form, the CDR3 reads TGTGCCAGCACAAGGACGGGCGACACTGAAGCTTTCTTT. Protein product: CASTRTGDTEAFF.

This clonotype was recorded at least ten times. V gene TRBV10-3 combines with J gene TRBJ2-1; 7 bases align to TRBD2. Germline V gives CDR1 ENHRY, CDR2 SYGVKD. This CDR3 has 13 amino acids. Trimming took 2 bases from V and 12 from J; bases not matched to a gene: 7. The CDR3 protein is CAISEGLGEGQFF. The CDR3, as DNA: TGTGCCATCAGTGAGGGTCTCGGGGAGGGGCAGTTCTTC.

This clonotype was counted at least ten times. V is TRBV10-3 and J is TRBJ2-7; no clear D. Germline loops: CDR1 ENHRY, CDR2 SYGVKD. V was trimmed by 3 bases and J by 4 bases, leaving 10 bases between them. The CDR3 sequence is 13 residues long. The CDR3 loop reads CAISDASEYEQYF. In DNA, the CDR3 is TGTGCCATCAGTGACGCTTCAGAGTACGAGCAGTACTTC.

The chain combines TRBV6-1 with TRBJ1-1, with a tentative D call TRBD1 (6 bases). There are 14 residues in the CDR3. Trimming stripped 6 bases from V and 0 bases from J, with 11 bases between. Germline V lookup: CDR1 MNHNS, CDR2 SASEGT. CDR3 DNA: TGTGCCAGCAGCGAGGGGGGACTGAACACTGAAGCTTTCTTT. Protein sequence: CASSEGGLNTEAFF.

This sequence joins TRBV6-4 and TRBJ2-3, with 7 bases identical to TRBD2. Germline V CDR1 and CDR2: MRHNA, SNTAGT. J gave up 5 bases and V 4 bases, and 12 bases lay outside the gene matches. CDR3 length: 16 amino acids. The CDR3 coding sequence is TGTGCCAGCAGTGTCGGGGGACTATCGGGAGGAGATACGCAGTATTTT. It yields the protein CASSVGGLSGGDTQYF.